One TCR beta chain is described in this entry. This receptor's antigen is unknown. Nothing much larger sits one base from this clone, and base qualities are not available. For the unsorted PBMC libraries, 2 million PBMCs were stored in RNAlater at -80 degrees C until RNA extraction and were used to generate the libraries. The multiple sclerosis patients were enrolled in a US clinical protocol that evaluated disease progression with magnetic resonance imaging. Peripheral blood was subjected to Ficoll-Hypaque density gradient centrifugation to isolate PBMCs, which were then cryopreserved in liquid nitrogen. CDR1 and CDR2, per the germline V gene (reference sequence), are SGHKS and YYEKEE. The CDR3 sequence holds 18 residues, the cysteine and phenylalanine included. CDR3 DNA is the only sequence kept; it has 54 bases, read in frame from the first base. Clipping removes 4 bases from V and 0 bases from J, with 11 as the unmatched junction base count.

The sample is drawn from a study of neurological immune-mediated disorders (dated by TCRdb to between 2018 and 2021). Background on the whole study: Among the roughly 34 multiple sclerosis patients, relapsing-remitting MS was present in roughly 30 and secondary progressive MS was present in 3. Peripheral blood TCR-beta repertoires from HTLV-I-associated myelopathy (HAM/TSP) patients, multiple sclerosis patients and healthy controls were compared by UMI-based sequencing. Longitudinal samples, technical triplicates and paired sorted CD4+ and CD8+ T-cell subsets, alongside PBMC samples, were included among the roughly 98 TCR-beta libraries. The cohort was made up of 60 to 75 subjects, consisting of some 15 HAM/TSP patients, around 35 multiple sclerosis patients and around 20 healthy controls.

Study-wide findings and limitations: No identical CDR3 amino acid sequences were found to be shared among expanded clones across subjects, suggesting that TCR-beta repertoires were private in all groups. TCR clonal expansion was highest in HAM/TSP patients and lowest in MS patients, with MS patients falling below even healthy controls. The MS cluster was not associated with any clinical or MRI features, and the authors stated that larger cohorts are needed. In phylogenetic analysis, the repertoires of 18 of 34 MS patients grouped into a cluster of related CDR3 sequences, which suggests a possible signature at the repertoire level.

cDNA synthesis used template-switch 5'RACE with a primer carrying a 10-nucleotide random unique molecular identifier tagging each TCR transcript. Over 190 million TCR-beta sequences, covering 15-18 subjects, were produced in each sequencing run. The RNeasy kit was used to extract total RNA. Using the KAPA Real-time Library Amplification kit, TCR-beta VDJ regions were amplified with primers for the TCR constant region and the 5'RACE anchor. Sample indexes and Illumina adaptors were added in a first PCR, after which library yield was increased in a second PCR. After Ampure bead purification, the roughly 650 bp TCR product was size-selected on a 2% E-gel SizeSelection system. Before pooling, library quality was assessed on a Bioanalyzer, concentration was determined with Qubit, and library quantification was performed with the Kapa Library Quantification kit. Paired-end 2 x 150 bp sequencing of the libraries was performed on an Illumina HiSeq 2500. To increase sequence diversity, about 25-31% phiX was spiked into each library pool. In the authors' own workflow: The quality-filtered reads were processed with the UMI-based MiGEC pipeline, whose error correction step removed more than 80% of the raw TCR sequences. VDJ genes were aligned to IMGT germline references, and clonotypes were defined by unique CDR3 amino acid sequence plus V-J genes. VDJtools evaluated clonal expansion, Shannon diversity and CDR3 relatedness (CalcPairwiseDistances, ClusterSamples); CLCbio workbench built phylogenetic trees. Using coefficient-of-variation modelling across technical triplicates, the study counted a clone as expanded if it had at least 8 unique UMIs. The raw public reads went through TCRdb reprocessing: fastp at Q25, MiXCR clone calling, in-frame beta chains kept. Merged by CDR3 protein, the rows form single entries marked with the most common genes and DNA. TCRdb, not the original authors, processed these V and J calls. The table for this sample lists tens of thousands of distinct CDR3 sequences; 3% to 4.5% of them were counted only once. Of the sample, 1.6% falls within the top ten clones.

The receptor was derived from a young man with multiple sclerosis. The sequence links TRBV5-5 to TRBJ1-1, with 11 bases in between that match TRBD1. The sequenced material came from PBMCs. The DNA sequence is given as TGTGCCAGCAGCCCTAAGGACAGGGGGCGCATATTGAACACTGAAGCTTTCTTT. This sequence encodes CASSPKDRGRILNTEAFF.